This T cell receptor (beta chain) was identified during a study of PD-1 blockade in mismatch repair-deficient tumors. General study findings and limits: Rapid post-treatment expansion, then contraction, generally preceding radiologic response, marked tumor-resident clones.

Details on this clone: The antigen is not known.

All patients were mismatch repair deficient, assessed by either PCR or immunohistochemistry. TCRs were sequenced from a few patients responding to pembrolizumab. Germline CDR1 MDHEN, CDR2 SYDVKM. The CDR3 runs 14 residues. The trim removed 4 bases at V and 4 bases at J, leaving 7 bases unmatched. Libraries were prepared by immunoSEQ multiplex PCR; TCRdb keeps only in-frame clonotypes and omits some of them. The sample has around 120,000 clones, more than 70% seen once. The source of this sequence is an adult with mismatch repair-deficient cancer. The material was peripheral blood, obtained 72 weeks after starting pembrolizumab. This chain links TRBV28 with TRBJ2-7; 7 bases align to TRBD1. CDR3 nucleotides: TGTGCCAGCAGTTCAGGACAGGTGCCATACGAGCAGTACTTC. Its protein product is CASSSGQVPYEQYF. Supplemented by reference TRBV28 and TRBJ2-7, the full variable domain reads DVKVTQSSRYLVKRTGEKVFLECVQDMDHENMFWYRQDPGLGLRLIYFSYDVKMKEKGDIPEGYSVSREKKERFSLILESASTNQTSMYLCASSSGQVPYEQYFGPGTRLTVT.